This entry lists 21 T cell receptor delta chains sequenced from one sample in a study of γδ T cells in repeated Plasmodium falciparum infection. Gammadelta T cells were flow-sorted from PBMC into Vgamma9/Vdelta2+ and Vdelta2-negative populations for bulk analysis. TCRdb reanalyzed the multiplex PCR reads using CATT. The sample holds 50,000 to 60,000 delta-chain clones, roughly 2% seen once. Source material: gamma-delta T cells from blood. The receptors originated from a pool of human donors (malaria-infected and uninfected, not separated).

This clone came up many times. TCRdb has a much larger clone's protein, which differs at residue 13 from the translation of this DNA, likely because of a read error; what is shown is the protein translated from the DNA. The rearrangement uses TRDV2 and TRDJ3; 9 nucleotides align to TRDD3. The J gene is absent in TCRdb and was assigned here via DNA matching to germline. The CDR3 is 19 amino acids. In germline, CDR1 is GEAIGNYY, CDR2 EKD. This CDR3 reads CACDTGCLGDPWGTRQMFF. DNA of the CDR3: TGTGCCTGTGACACCGGGTGTCTGGGGGATCCCTGGGGCACCCGACAGATGTTTTTC.

The V gene is TRDV1, the J gene TRDJ1; 9 nucleotides align to TRDD2. Assignment of the J gene here rests on matching the DNA to germline, because TCRdb gives none. In germline, CDR1 is TSWWSYY, CDR2 QGS. V dropped 5 bases and J dropped 3; count of bases not matched to a gene: 37. The CDR3 contains 25 residues. In nucleotides, the CDR3 is TGTGCTCTTGGGAACCCCCTTCCTACAGTCCTCTACTCACTGAGTTCGATAGGAGCATCCGATAAACTCATCTTT. Protein product: CALGNPLPTVLYSLSSIGASDKLIF.

This clone was observed at least ten times. This likely came from a read error, as a far larger clone is one base away. This CDR3 is also generated by other DNA sequences in the sample. This chain joins TRDV1 and TRDJ2, with 10 bases that match TRDD3. Since TCRdb gives no J gene, matching the DNA to germline was used here to assign it. Germline V CDR1 and CDR2: TSWWSYY, QGS. The length of the CDR3 is 20 residues. CDR3 in DNA: TGTGCTCTTGGGGAGACCTTAACCAGTACTGGGGGATTAAGGACAGCGCAACTCTTCTTT. This encodes CALGETLTSTGGLRTAQLFF.

This clone appeared a few times. The translation of this DNA and the TCRdb protein of a much larger clone differ at residue 3, probably owing to a read error; the protein shown here is translated from the DNA. This sequence joins TRDV1 and TRDJ1; tentatively, D is TRDD1 or TRDD3 (7 bases each). TCRdb gives no J gene; it was assigned here by matching the DNA to germline. CDR3 length: 23 residues. The germline V gene encodes CDR1 TSWWSYY and CDR2 QGS. The CDR3 is CAPGEIAYARNGGHGVYTDKLIF. Here the CDR3 DNA reads TGTGCTCCTGGGGAAATAGCGTATGCTAGAAATGGGGGACACGGGGTGTACACCGATAAACTCATCTTT.

This clone was recorded many times. TCRdb's protein for this DNA is that of a much larger clone and differs from the translation at residue 15, likely a read error; the protein shown is the DNA translation. This chain links TRDV3 with TRDJ1; the match to TRDD3 covers 13 bases. TCRdb does not report a J gene; here it was assigned by matching the DNA to germline references. In germline, CDR1 is TVYSNPD, CDR2 GDNSRS (reference sequence). This CDR3 has 20 amino acids. J was trimmed by 3 bases and V by 4 bases; bases with no gene match: 23. The CDR3 loop is CASSPSYDTFTGGYADKLIF. Written as DNA, the CDR3 is TGTGCCTCTAGCCCTTCCTACGATACGTTTACTGGGGGATACGCCGATAAACTCATCTTT.

The genes are TRDV1 and TRDJ1; TRDD3 agrees at 12 bases. The J gene is not listed in TCRdb, so it was assigned here from a DNA match to germline. The length of the CDR3 is 28 residues. The germline V gene has CDR1 TSWWSYY and CDR2 QGS. V gave up 3 bases and J gave up 0 bases; unmatched junction bases: 38. This CDR3 reads CALGESDPAHWGILWGIRGVIYTDKLIF. The CDR3 bases are TGTGCTCTTGGGGAGTCCGACCCCGCACACTGGGGGATCCTCTGGGGGATACGCGGGGTTATTTACACCGATAAACTCATCTTT.

Comment on this clone: TCRdb attributes to this sequence the protein of a much larger clone, which differs from the DNA translation at residue 15; a read error is likely, and the protein displayed is translated from the DNA. The V gene is TRDV2; the J gene was not called. The germline V gene has CDR1 GEAIGNYY and CDR2 EKD. The CDR3 covers 16 residues. CDR3 in amino acids: CACDTSDRRTTDKLTF. DNA of the CDR3: TGTGCCTGTGACACCTCGGATCGTCGGACAACCGATAAACTCACCTTT.

This clone appeared a few times. The TCRdb protein, from a much larger clone, departs from this DNA's translation at residue 17, likely by read error; the protein shown derives from the DNA. The chain couples TRDV3 to TRDJ1; possibly TRDD2 or TRDD3 for D (9 bases each). Looked up from germline, CDR1 is TVYSNPD and CDR2 is GDNSRS (reference sequence). V lost 0 bases to trimming and J lost 3 bases, with 44 bases between them. The CDR3 totals 24 residues. The CDR3: CAFSLPDQGLPTSTGGHEADKLIF. The CDR3 bases are TGTGCCTTTAGCTTACCAGACCAGGGCCTTCCTACCAGTACTGGGGGACACGAGGCCGATAAACTCATCTTT.

On this clone itself: A read error is likely here: a far larger clone is one base away. Other DNA sequences in the same sample also yield this CDR3. The J gene is TRDJ1, the V gene TRDV1, with a weak D call TRDD3 (6 bases). TCRdb does not report a J gene; here it was assigned by matching the DNA to germline references. The CDR3 is 16 residues long. Germline CDR1 is TSWWSYY and CDR2 is QGS. CDR3 sequence reads: CALGALPVLGPDKLIF. The CDR3 DNA follows: TGTGCCCTTGGGGCGCTCCCGGTACTGGGACCCGATAAACTCATCTTT.

This clone was observed a few times. The protein that TCRdb holds for this DNA derives from a much larger clone and differs from the translated DNA at residue 3, which likely indicates a read error; the protein shown here is translated from the DNA. The chain couples TRDV1 to TRDJ1; D is unresolved. CDR1 and CDR2 from the germline V gene are TSWWSYY and QGS. The CDR3 totals 13 residues. Written as DNA, the CDR3 is TGTGCTATTGGGCGCCTAAGGCCCGATAAACTCATCTTT. Its translation is CAIGRLRPDKLIF.

This clone appeared a few times. This DNA's translation and the protein TCRdb lists, from a much larger clone, do not match at residue 16, likely due to a read error; the protein shown is translated from the DNA. The V gene call reads TRDV2; no J gene was called; the table gives TRDD3 as D, unverified against the DNA. This CDR3 has 18 amino acids. Germline V CDR1 and CDR2: GEAIGNYY, EKD. The CDR3 here is CACDTIPAMGDNTDKPIF. The CDR3 DNA follows: TGTGCCTGTGACACAATCCCGGCCATGGGGGATAACACCGATAAACCCATCTTT.

The table lists this clone with a few counts. Translating this DNA gives a protein that differs at residue 5 from the TCRdb one, which belongs to a much larger clone; a read error is likely, and the protein shown is this translation. The rearrangement links TRDV2 to TRDJ1; 9 bases are a match to TRDD3. The CDR3 consists of 19 residues. J gave up 1 base and V 3 bases, and 17 bases lay outside the gene matches. The germline V gene has CDR1 GEAIGNYY and CDR2 EKD. This CDR3 is CACDPFPALGDPFTDKLIF. The CDR3 nucleotides are TGTGCCTGTGACCCCTTCCCGGCTCTGGGGGATCCTTTCACCGATAAACTCATCTTT.

This clone was counted many times. The protein given by TCRdb reflects a much larger clone and differs at residue 17 from this DNA's translation, likely from a read error; the protein shown is the DNA's translation. The J gene is uncalled and the V gene is TRDV1; no DNA check was done on the table's D call, TRDD3. The CDR3 is 19 residues long. Germline V gene data show CDR1 as TSWWSYY and CDR2 as QGS. The CDR3 loop is CALGVTFHVVLKSTDKPIF. In DNA, the CDR3 is TGTGCTCTTGGGGTAACTTTCCACGTCGTACTGAAAAGTACCGATAAACCCATCTTT.

In its sample, this clone was seen many times. For this DNA, TCRdb reports the protein of a much larger clone, which diverges at residue 6, most likely from a read error; the protein presented here is translated directly from the DNA. The J gene is TRDJ1, the V gene TRDV2, with D uncertain. As TCRdb names no J gene, one was assigned here on the basis of a DNA match to germline. The CDR3 sequence is 17 residues long. Deletions cut 0 bases from V and 0 bases from J, with 16 bases between. The germline V gene encodes CDR1 GEAIGNYY and CDR2 EKD. The DNA of the CDR3 is TGTGCCTGTGACACCGCGTCCTCTCCGGGGTACACCGATAAACTCATCTTT. This encodes CACDTASSPGYTDKLIF.

Notes on this clone: A far larger clone is a single base away, which makes a read error likely. In the same sample, other DNA sequences code for this CDR3. CDR3 in DNA: TGTGCCTCTAGCCCTTCCTACGATACGTTCACTGGGGGATACACCGATAAACTCATCTTT. The encoded protein is CASSPSYDTFTGGYTDKLIF. The rearrangement links TRDV3 to TRDJ1; D is perhaps TRDD3 (10 bases). As TCRdb names no J gene, one was assigned here on the basis of a DNA match to germline. The germline CDR1 and CDR2 sequences are TVYSNPD and GDNSRS (reference sequence). The CDR3 spans 20 residues. Trimming left V 4 bases short and J 0 bases short, with 33 bases between.

The CDR3 nucleotides read TGTGCTCTTGGGGAGGCCTTCTCGCTACTGGGGGATCTCTACACCGATAAACTCATCTTT. It encodes CALGEAFSLLGDLYTDKLIF. The V gene is TRDV1, the J gene TRDJ1, with 10 bases that match TRDD3. The J gene, absent from TCRdb, was called here by matching the DNA to germline. Trimming took 3 bases from V and 0 from J; bases not matched to a gene: 16. Germline V gives CDR1 TSWWSYY, CDR2 QGS. The CDR3 runs to 20 residues.

The sample holds many counts of this clone. Since a far larger clone is one base different, this is likely a read error. The limits of the CDR3 on the DNA are not certain, so only TCRdb's listed CDR3 is given. The J gene has no call, while the V gene is TRDV3; the table's D call, TRDD3, has no DNA check behind it. Counting both end residues, the CDR3 totals 19 amino acids. CDR1 and CDR2 (germline): TVYSNPD, GDNSRS (reference sequence). CDR3 sequence: CASPYELRFWGYGSDKLIF.

This clone was seen a handful of times. TCRdb records a much larger clone's protein for this DNA, with a difference at residue 3 that likely arises from a read error; the protein given is the translation of the DNA. The V and J genes are TRDV3 and TRDJ1; 10 nucleotides match TRDD3. The CDR3 has 18 amino acids. V shed 0 bases, J shed 0 bases, and the junction held 13 bases outside the gene matches. Germline V gives CDR1 TVYSNPD, CDR2 GDNSRS (reference sequence). CDR3 region: CAFSSSDGGYTNTDKLIF. The CDR3, as DNA: TGTGCCTTTAGCTCTTCCGATGGGGGATACACCAACACCGATAAACTCATCTTT.

To note about this clone: The DNA is omitted, as the CDR3 cannot be located on it reliably, and the CDR3 follows TCRdb's listing. The CDR3 spells CSVLLCSKRTYCVLGIMGSDTDKLIF. The V gene is given as TRAV29/DV5, and no J gene call is available; the D segment call TRDD3 is taken from the table without a DNA check. Germline lookup yields CDR1 NSMFDY and CDR2 ISSIKDK. Both ends counted, the CDR3 spans 26 residues.

This clone was found many times. This DNA translates differently at residue 19 from the TCRdb protein, which is that of a much larger clone; a read error is likely, and the protein shown is the DNA's own translation. The J gene is uncalled and the V gene is TRDV1; TRDD3, the table's D call, lacks a check against the DNA. In germline, CDR1 is TSWWSYY, CDR2 QGS. The length of the CDR3 is 20 residues. The CDR3 loop reads CALGELQVRGCPYYTDKLTF. CDR3 sequence (DNA): TGTGCTCTTGGGGAACTTCAGGTCCGGGGATGCCCCTATTACACCGATAAACTCACCTTT.

This clone was seen a few times. TCRdb attributes to this sequence the protein of a much larger clone, which differs from the DNA translation at residue 17; a read error is likely, and the protein displayed is translated from the DNA. Here the V gene is TRDV2, but the J gene went uncalled; the D call in the table, TRDD3, was not verified against the DNA. This CDR3 is built from 19 residues. Germline CDR1 GEAIGNYY, CDR2 EKD. CDR3 in amino acids: CACDTFPALGDPFTDKRIF. Written as DNA, the CDR3 is TGTGCCTGTGACACCTTCCCGGCTCTGGGGGATCCTTTCACCGATAAACGCATCTTT.